This T cell receptor (beta chain) is from a study of shared clonotypes between healthy human individuals. In the naive CD8 group, cells lacked CD45RO and were positively selected for CCR7, so terminally differentiated effector memory CD45RA+ cells were left out. Unmatched junction bases numbered 10, after V lost 4 bases and J lost 4 bases. CDR1 is SGHRS and CDR2 is YFSETQ in the germline V gene. The CDR3 loop spans 15 amino acids. Each PCR replicate from the sorted subsets contained 150 to 250 ng DNA, which is about 30,000 T cell genomes. Measured with immunoSEQ multiplex PCR; TCRdb has only the in-frame clones, and not every one. The profile shows around 2,000,000 clones, about 92% of them singletons.

Sequencing was carried out using naive CD8+ T cells from PBMCs. The source is a man aged 18 to 29 in good health. Some clones in this sample may be carry-over from other donors' samples. The chain has TRBV5-1 and TRBJ2-7, with 8 positions matching TRBD1. The CDR3 DNA sequence: TGCGCCAGCAGCGCGGACAGGGCAGTCTCGTACGAGCAGTACTTC. Its protein is CASSADRAVSYEQYF. Drawing the rest from reference TRBV5-1 and TRBJ2-7, the complete variable domain is KAGVTQTPRYLIKTRGQQVTLSCSPISGHRSVSWYQQTPGQGLQFLFEYFSETQRNKGNFPGRFSGRQFSNSRSEMNVSTLELGDSALYLCASSADRAVSYEQYFGPGTRLTVT.